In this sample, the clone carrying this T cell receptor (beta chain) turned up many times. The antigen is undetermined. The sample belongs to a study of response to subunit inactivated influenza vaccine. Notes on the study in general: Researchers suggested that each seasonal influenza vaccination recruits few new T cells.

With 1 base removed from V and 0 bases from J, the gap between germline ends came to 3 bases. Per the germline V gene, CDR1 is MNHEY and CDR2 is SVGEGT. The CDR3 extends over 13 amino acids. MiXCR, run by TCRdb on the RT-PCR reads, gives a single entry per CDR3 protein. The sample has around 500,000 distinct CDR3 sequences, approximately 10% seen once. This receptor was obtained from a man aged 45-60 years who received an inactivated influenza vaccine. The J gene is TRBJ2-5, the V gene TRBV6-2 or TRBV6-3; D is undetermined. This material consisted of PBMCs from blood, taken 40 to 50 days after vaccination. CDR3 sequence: CASSYFNQETQYF. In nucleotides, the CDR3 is TGTGCCAGCAGTTACTTCAACCAAGAGACCCAGTACTTC.